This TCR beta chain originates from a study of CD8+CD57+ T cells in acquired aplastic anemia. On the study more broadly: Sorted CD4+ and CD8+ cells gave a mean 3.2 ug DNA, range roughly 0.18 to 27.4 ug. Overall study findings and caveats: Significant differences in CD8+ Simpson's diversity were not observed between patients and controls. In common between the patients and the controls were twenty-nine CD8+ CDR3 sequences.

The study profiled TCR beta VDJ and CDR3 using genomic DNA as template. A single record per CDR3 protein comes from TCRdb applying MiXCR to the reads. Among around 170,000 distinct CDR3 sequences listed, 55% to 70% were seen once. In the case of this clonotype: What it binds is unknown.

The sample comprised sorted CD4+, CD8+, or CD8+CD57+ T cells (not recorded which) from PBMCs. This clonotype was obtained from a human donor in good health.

As DNA, the CDR3 is TGTGCCAGCAGTGATAACAGGGGGCGTGATGGCTACACCTTC. It specifies CASSDNRGRDGYTF. The chain employs TRBV12-3 or TRBV12-4 and TRBJ1-2; 9 bases are shared with TRBD1. Losses at the gene ends were 5 bases for V and 6 bases for J; bases not matched to a gene: 7. The length of the CDR3 is 14 residues.